Below, 8 T cell receptor beta chains from the same sample are listed, as sequenced in a study of blood T cell repertoires in COVID-19. TCRdb's copy holds only in-frame clones and misses some; the assay was immunoSEQ multiplex PCR. This sample has 250,000 or so clones, with 70% to 90% found just once. Sequencing was done on a sample of PBMCs or T cells enriched from blood (not recorded which). Receptor source: a woman aged 50 to 60 who had recovered from COVID-19.

The chain links TRBV12-3 or TRBV12-4 to TRBJ1-1; D perhaps matches TRBD1 (5 bases). The CDR3 totals 13 residues. Trimming removed 4 bases at V and 1 base at J, with 7 bases between. Here the CDR3 reads CASSSTENTEAFF. CDR3 nucleotides: TGTGCCAGCAGTTCGACAGAGAACACTGAAGCTTTCTTT.

The chain carries TRBV7-3 and TRBJ2-1, with 9 bases aligning to TRBD2. The CDR3 runs to 15 residues. V trimming: 0 bases; J trimming: 9 bases; junction bases outside the gene matches: 6. Germline V CDR1 and CDR2: SGHTA, FQGTGA. The DNA for the CDR3 is TGTGCCAGCAGCTTAACTAGCGGGAGCTCCGGTGAGCAGTTCTTC. It yields the protein CASSLTSGSSGEQFF.

This chain links TRBV15 with TRBJ1-6; D remains ambiguous. The V end lost 0 bases, the J end lost 4 bases, and 10 bases lay between the germline ends. The germline CDR1 and CDR2 sequences are LNHNV and YYDKDF (reference sequence). This CDR3 comprises 16 residues. CDR3 residues: CATSRDPPRYNSPLHF. Written as DNA, the CDR3 is TGTGCCACCAGCAGAGATCCCCCGCGGTATAATTCACCCCTCCACTTT.

The chain recombines TRBV29-1 with TRBJ2-3, with 11 nucleotides matching TRBD2. The V gene end was trimmed by 4 bases and the J gene end by 3 bases; junction bases not matched to a gene: 3. From germline, CDR1 is SQVTM and CDR2 ANQGSEA. CDR3 size: 14 residues. The CDR3 DNA is TGCAGCGTTGTTTTAGCGGGAGGGACAGATACGCAGTATTTT. This sequence encodes CSVVLAGGTDTQYF.

V and J are TRBV6-5 and TRBJ1-5, with 8 bases aligning to TRBD1. V shed 7 bases and J 3 bases; nucleotides not matched to a gene: 2. This CDR3 has 13 amino acids. The germline V gene has CDR1 MNHEY and CDR2 SVGAGI. CDR3 nucleotides: TGTGCCAGCACAGGGGGCATCAATCAGCCCCAGCATTTT. Its translation is CASTGGINQPQHF.

This clone was detected a few times. The chain recombines TRBV7-2 with TRBJ2-2; 9 bases line up with TRBD1. J lost 3 bases, V lost 1 base, and 0 bases had no gene match. Looked up from germline, CDR1 is SGHTA and CDR2 is FQGNSA. The CDR3 contains 15 residues. CDR3 nucleotide sequence: TGTGCCAGCAGCTTAGGACAGGGGGACACCGGGGAGCTGTTTTTT. This codes for CASSLGQGDTGELFF.

V and J are TRBV28 and TRBJ2-7; TRBD1 agrees at 8 bases. Germline CDR1 MDHEN, CDR2 SYDVKM. Unmatched junction bases numbered 8, after V lost 3 bases and J lost 4 bases. The CDR3 totals 15 residues. The DNA for the CDR3 is TGTGCCAGCAGTTTGTCTGGACAGGGTAGGTACGAGCAGTACTTC. Residues: CASSLSGQGRYEQYF.

The rearrangement uses TRBV15 and TRBJ1-5; D is unclear. From germline, CDR1 is LNHNV and CDR2 YYDKDF (reference sequence). V was cut by 5 bases and J by 0 bases, with 17 bases left in between. The CDR3 contains 17 residues. This CDR3 is CATSPGVAGYSNQPQHF. CDR3 coding DNA: TGTGCCACCAGCCCCGGGGTAGCGGGGTATAGCAATCAGCCCCAGCATTTT.